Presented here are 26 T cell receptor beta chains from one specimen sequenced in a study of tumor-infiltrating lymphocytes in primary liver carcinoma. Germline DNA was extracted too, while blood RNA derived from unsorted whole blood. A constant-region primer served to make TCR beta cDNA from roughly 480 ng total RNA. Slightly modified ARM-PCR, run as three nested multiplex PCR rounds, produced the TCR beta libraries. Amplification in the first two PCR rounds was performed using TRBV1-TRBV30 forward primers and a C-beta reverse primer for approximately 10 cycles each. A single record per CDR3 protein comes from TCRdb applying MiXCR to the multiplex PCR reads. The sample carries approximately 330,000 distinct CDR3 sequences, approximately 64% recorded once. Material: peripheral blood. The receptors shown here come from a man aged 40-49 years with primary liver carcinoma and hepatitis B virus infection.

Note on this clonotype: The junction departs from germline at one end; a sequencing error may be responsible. The CDR3 region is CACSPMIYEQYF. Written as DNA, the CDR3 is TGTGCCTGCAGCCCCATGATTTACGAGCAGTACTTC. The gene calls are TRBV11-2 and TRBJ2-7; no firm D call. The length of the CDR3 is 12 residues. Per the germline V gene, CDR1 is SGHAT and CDR2 is FQNNGV.

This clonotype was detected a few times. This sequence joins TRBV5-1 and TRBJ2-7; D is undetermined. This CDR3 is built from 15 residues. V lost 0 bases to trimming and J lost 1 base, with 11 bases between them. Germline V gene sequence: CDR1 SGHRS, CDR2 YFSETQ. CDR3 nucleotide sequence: TGCGCCAGCAGCTTGGCTCCCAGGAAGTCCTACGAGCAGTACTTC. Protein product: CASSLAPRKSYEQYF.

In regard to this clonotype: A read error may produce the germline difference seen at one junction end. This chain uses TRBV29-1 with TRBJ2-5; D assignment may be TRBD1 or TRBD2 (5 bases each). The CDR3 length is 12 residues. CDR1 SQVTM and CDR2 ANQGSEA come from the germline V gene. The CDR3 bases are TGTAGCGTTGGCAGGGTAAAAGAGACCCAGAACTTC. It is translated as CSVGRVKETQNF.

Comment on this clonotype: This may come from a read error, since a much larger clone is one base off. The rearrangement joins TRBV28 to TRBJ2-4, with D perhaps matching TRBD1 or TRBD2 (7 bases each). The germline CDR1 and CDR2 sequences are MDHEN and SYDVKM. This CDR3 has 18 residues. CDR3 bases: TGTACCAGCAGTCTTGGGACAGTAGCCGGGGGGGCCAAAAACATTCAGTACTTC. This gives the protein CTSSLGTVAGGAKNIQYF.

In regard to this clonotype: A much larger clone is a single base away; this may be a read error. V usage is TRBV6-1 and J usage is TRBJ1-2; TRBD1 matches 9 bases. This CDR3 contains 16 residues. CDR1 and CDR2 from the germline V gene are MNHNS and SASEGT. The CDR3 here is CGSRPLIGQGSYGYTF. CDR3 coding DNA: TGTGGCAGCAGACCATTAATCGGACAGGGGTCTTATGGCTACACCTTC.

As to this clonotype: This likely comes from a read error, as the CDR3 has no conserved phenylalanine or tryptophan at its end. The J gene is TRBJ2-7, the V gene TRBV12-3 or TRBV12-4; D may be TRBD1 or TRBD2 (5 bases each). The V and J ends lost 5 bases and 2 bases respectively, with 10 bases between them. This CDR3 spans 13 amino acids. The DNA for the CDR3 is TGTGCCAGCAGTACCGGGACCACCTACGAGCAGTACCTC. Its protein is CASSTGTTYEQYL.

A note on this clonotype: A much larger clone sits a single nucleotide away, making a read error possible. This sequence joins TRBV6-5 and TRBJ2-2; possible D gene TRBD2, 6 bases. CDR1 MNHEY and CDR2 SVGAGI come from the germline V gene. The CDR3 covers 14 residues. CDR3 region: CASSPLPGTGGLFF. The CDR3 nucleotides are TGTGCCAGCAGCCCCCTCCCGGGGACCGGGGGGCTGTTTTTT.

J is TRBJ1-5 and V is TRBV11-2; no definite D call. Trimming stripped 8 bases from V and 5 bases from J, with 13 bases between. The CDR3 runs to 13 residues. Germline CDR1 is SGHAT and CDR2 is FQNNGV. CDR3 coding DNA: TGTGCCAGCGGCGTACAGATTGATCAGCCCCAGCATTTT. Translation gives CASGVQIDQPQHF.

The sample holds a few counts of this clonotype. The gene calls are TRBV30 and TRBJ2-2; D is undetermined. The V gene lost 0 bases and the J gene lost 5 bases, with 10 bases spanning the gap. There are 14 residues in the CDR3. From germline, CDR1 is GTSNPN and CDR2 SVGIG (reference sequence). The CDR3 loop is CAWSVPMSTGELFF. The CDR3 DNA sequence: TGTGCCTGGAGTGTACCCATGAGTACCGGGGAGCTGTTTTTT.

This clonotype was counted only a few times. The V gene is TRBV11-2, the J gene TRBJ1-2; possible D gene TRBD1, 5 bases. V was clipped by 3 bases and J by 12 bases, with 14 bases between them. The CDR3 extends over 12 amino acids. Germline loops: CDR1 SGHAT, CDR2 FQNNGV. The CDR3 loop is CASSFLGEGNTF. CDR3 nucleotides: TGTGCCAGCAGCTTTTTAGGGGAAGGCAACACCTTC.

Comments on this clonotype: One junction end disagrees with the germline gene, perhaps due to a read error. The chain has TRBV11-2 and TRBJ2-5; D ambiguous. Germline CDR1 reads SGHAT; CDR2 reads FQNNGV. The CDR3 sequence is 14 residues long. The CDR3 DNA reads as TGTGTCAGCAGCTTAAGCGTTGGGCAAGAGACCCAGTACTTC. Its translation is CVSSLSVGQETQYF.

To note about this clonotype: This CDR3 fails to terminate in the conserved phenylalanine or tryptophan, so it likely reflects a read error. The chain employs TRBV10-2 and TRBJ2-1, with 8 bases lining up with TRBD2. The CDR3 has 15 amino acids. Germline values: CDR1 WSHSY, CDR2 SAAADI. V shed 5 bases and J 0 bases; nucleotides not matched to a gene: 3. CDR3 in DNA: TGCGCCAGCAGTTCGGGGACTAGCTCCTACAATGAGCAGTTCCTC. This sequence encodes CASSSGTSSYNEQFL.

The CDR3 here is CASSLGTSGSEQYF. CDR3 nucleotides: TGTGCCAGCAGCTTAGGGACCAGCGGGAGTGAGCAGTACTTC. The rearrangement links TRBV7-9 to TRBJ2-7, with 8 bases identical to TRBD2. V gave up 1 base and J gave up 7 bases; unmatched junction bases: 6. The CDR3 covers 14 residues. Germline CDR1 is SEHNR and CDR2 is FQNEAQ (reference sequence).

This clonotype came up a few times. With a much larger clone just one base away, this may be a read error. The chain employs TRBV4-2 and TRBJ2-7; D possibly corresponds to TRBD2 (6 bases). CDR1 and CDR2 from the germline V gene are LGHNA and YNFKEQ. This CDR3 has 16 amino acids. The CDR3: CASSQESRRAGYERYF. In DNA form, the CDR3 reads TGTGCCAGCAGCCAAGAGTCCCGAAGGGCGGGATACGAGCGGTACTTC.

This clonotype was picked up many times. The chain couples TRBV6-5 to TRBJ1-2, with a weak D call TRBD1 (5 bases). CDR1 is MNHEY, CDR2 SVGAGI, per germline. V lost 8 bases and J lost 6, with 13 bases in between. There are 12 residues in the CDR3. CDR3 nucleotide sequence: TGTGCCAGCTCCCCGGGGCGTAATGGCTACACCTTC. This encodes CASSPGRNGYTF.

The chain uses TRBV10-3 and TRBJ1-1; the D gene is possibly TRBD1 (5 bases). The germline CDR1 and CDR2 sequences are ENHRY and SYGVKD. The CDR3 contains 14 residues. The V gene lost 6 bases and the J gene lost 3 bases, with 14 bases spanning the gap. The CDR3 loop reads CAIRARAGHTEAFF. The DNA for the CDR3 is TGTGCCATCAGAGCCAGGGCAGGACACACTGAAGCTTTCTTT.

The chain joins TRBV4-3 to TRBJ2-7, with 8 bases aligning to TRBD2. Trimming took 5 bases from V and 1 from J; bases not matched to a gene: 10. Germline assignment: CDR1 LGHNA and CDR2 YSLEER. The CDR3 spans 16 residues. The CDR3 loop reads CASSLELAVASYEQYF. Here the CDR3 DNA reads TGCGCCAGCAGCTTGGAACTAGCGGTCGCATCCTACGAGCAGTACTTC.

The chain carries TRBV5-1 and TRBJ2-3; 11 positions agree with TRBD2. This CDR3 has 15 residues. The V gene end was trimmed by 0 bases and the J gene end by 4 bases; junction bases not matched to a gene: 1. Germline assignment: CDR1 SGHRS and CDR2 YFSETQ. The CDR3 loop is CASSLELAGADTQYF. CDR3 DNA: TGCGCCAGCAGCTTGGAACTAGCGGGAGCAGATACGCAGTATTTT.

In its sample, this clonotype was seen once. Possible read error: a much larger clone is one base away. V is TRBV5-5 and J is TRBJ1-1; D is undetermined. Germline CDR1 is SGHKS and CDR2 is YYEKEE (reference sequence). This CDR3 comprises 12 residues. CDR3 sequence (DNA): TGTGCCAACAGCCCGACAACCACTGAAGCTTTCTTT. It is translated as CANSPTTTEAFF.

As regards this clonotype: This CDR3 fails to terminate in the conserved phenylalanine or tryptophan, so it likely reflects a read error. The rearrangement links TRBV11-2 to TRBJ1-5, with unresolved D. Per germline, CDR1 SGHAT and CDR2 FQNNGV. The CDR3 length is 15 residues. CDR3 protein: CASILSGGVVQPQHL. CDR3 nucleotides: TGTGCCAGCATCTTAAGTGGTGGGGTTGTTCAGCCCCAGCATCTT.

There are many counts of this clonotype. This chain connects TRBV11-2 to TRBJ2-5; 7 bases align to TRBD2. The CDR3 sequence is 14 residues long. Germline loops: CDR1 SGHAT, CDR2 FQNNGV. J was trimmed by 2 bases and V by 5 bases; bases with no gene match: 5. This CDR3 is CASSPGRAQETQYF. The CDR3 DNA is TGTGCCAGCAGCCCTGGGAGGGCTCAAGAGACCCAGTACTTC.

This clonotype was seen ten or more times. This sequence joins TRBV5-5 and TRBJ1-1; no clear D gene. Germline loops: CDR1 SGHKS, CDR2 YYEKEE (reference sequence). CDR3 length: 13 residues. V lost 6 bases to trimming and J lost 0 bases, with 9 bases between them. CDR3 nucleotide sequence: TGTGCCAGCAAGGTAGAGGTGAACACTGAAGCTTTCTTT. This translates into CASKVEVNTEAFF.

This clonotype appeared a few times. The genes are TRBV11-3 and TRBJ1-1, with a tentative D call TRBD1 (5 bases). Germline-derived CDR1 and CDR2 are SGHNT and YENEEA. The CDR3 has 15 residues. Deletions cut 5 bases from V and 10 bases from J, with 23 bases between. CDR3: CASSLRGDSNTVAFF. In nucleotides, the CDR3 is TGTGCCAGCAGCCTACGGGGCGACTCGAACACCGTAGCTTTCTTT.

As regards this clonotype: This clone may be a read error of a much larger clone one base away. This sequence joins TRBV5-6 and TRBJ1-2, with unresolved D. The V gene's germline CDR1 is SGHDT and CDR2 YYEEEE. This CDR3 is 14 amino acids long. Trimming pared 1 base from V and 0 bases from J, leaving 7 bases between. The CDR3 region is CASSLQWSNYGYTF. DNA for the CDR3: TGTGCCAGCAGCTTGCAGTGGTCTAACTATGGCTACACCTTC.

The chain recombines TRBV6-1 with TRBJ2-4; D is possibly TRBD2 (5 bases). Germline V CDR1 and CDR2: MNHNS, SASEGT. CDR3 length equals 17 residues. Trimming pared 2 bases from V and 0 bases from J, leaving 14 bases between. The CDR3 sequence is CASSEYRGPLAKNIQYF. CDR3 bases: TGTGCCAGCAGTGAATATCGAGGGCCCCTAGCCAAAAACATTCAGTACTTC.

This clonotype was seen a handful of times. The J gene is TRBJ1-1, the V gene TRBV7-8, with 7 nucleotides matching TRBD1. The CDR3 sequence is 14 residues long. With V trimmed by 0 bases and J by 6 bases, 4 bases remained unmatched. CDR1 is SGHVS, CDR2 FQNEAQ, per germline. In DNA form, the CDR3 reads TGTGCCAGCAGCTTAGCCCAAGGGGGCCCTGAAGCTTTCTTT. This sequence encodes CASSLAQGGPEAFF.